A single TCR beta chain is shown here with its context. With 3 bases clipped from V and 1 base from J, the junction kept 6 bases outside the gene matches. There are 16 residues in the CDR3. Germline CDR1 is MDHEN and CDR2 is SYDVKM. This record comes from a study of blood T cell repertoires in COVID-19. TCRdb's copy holds only in-frame clones and misses some; the assay was immunoSEQ multiplex PCR. The sample consists of over 90,000 clones, approximately 84% of them appearing once. The TCR comes from a human donor in a cohort sampled during active COVID-19. Sequences were obtained from peripheral blood. This chain joins TRBV28 and TRBJ1-1, with TRBD1 matching 9 bases. CDR3 sequence: CASSFGGDRENTEAFF. Here the CDR3 DNA reads TGTGCCAGCAGTTTCGGGGGGGACAGGGAGAACACTGAAGCTTTCTTT.